Listed here are 25 T cell receptor beta chains from one sample, sequenced in a study of T-cell reconstitution after alpha-beta-depleted transplantation in children (dated by TCRdb to about 2016). Libraries were made using PCR. TCRdb shows the sequencer as Illumina HiSeq 2500. Molecular barcoding was employed in the preparation of TCR libraries, with unique molecular identifiers being used to normalize TCRbeta repertoire quantification. TCRdb reprocessed the public reads (quality trimming at Q25 with fastp, clone calling with MiXCR) and kept in-frame beta chains. Each entry merges the rows of one CDR3 protein and shows their most common DNA and genes. In this sample the table shows about 91,000 distinct CDR3 sequences, 6.5% to 8.5% of which occur a single time. Clones ranked in the top ten supply more than 6.5% of the sample. Sequenced material: PBMCs from the stem cell graft donor, taken from the stem cell graft. The origin of the receptors is a human donor who donated a stem cell graft to a child with congenital amegakaryocytic thrombocytopenia.

This clonotype was counted many times. This chain links TRBV3-1 with TRBJ2-1; tentatively, D is TRBD2 (5 bases). CDR1 is LGHDT, CDR2 YNNKEL, per germline (reference sequence). This CDR3 is 14 amino acids long. The ends were cut back, 3 bases at V and 7 bases at J, with 13 bases in the middle. CDR3 sequence: CASSQGSTTNEQFF. The CDR3, as DNA: TGTGCCAGCAGCCAGGGGAGTACTACAAATGAGCAGTTCTTC.

This clonotype was detected only a few times. The chain carries TRBV5-1 and TRBJ1-1; D is perhaps TRBD1 (5 bases). This CDR3 comprises 14 residues. Germline V CDR1 and CDR2: SGHRS, YFSETQ. V lost 4 bases, J lost 1 base, and 11 bases lay in between. In DNA, the CDR3 is TGCGCCAGCAGCACCGGGACTTCGAACACTGAAGCTTTCTTT. Encoded protein: CASSTGTSNTEAFF.

This clonotype came up once. The chain carries TRBV3-1 and TRBJ2-6, with 8 bases lining up with TRBD2. The ends lost 10 bases at V and 0 bases at J; junction bases unmatched: 17. From germline, CDR1 is LGHDT and CDR2 YNNKEL (reference sequence). The CDR3 covers 19 residues. DNA for the CDR3: TGTGCCATCTGCGATATAGCGGGACTCGGTTACTCTGGGGCCAACGTCCTGACTTTC. Protein sequence: CAICDIAGLGYSGANVLTF. The full variable domain, completed using reference TRBV3-1 and TRBJ2-6, is DTAVSQTPKYLVTQMGNDKSIKCEQNLGHDTMYWYKQDSKKFLKIMFSYNNKELIINETVPNRFSPKSPDKAHLNLHINSLELGDSAVYFCAICDIAGLGYSGANVLTFGAGSRLTVL.

Many counts were recorded for this clonotype. The J gene is TRBJ2-7, the V gene TRBV6-1; D remains ambiguous. V was trimmed by 5 bases and J by 2 bases, leaving 19 bases between them. The CDR3 totals 16 residues. Looked up from germline, CDR1 is MNHNS and CDR2 is SASEGT. The CDR3 loop is CASSLSSAGITYEQYF. CDR3 bases: TGTGCCAGCAGTCTATCCTCGGCAGGAATCACCTACGAGCAGTACTTC.

This clonotype occurred many times. V usage is TRBV15 and J usage is TRBJ2-5; either TRBD1 or TRBD2 may fit D (5 bases each). CDR1 and CDR2 from the germline V gene are LNHNV and YYDKDF (reference sequence). The CDR3 runs to 14 residues. The V end lost 3 bases, the J end lost 3 bases, and 11 bases lay between the germline ends. The DNA for the CDR3 is TGTGCCACCAGCAGGGGACCAACCGAAGAGACCCAGTACTTC. It encodes CATSRGPTEETQYF. Using reference TRBV15 and TRBJ2-5 for the parts outside the CDR3, the full variable domain is DAMVIQNPRYQVTQFGKPVTLSCSQTLNHNVMYWYQQKSSQAPKLLFHYYDKDFNNEADTPDNFQSRRPNTSFCFLDIRSPGLGDTAMYLCATSRGPTEETQYFGPGTRLLVL.

This clonotype was seen many times. This chain joins TRBV10-3 and TRBJ2-7; 10 bases align to TRBD1. The junction had 7 bases not matched to a gene; V was cut back by 10 bases and J by 1 base. This CDR3 has 14 amino acids. Germline CDR1 reads ENHRY; CDR2 reads SYGVKD. CDR3 nucleotides: TGTGCCAGCAATGGGGACAGGGGTTCCTACGAGCAGTACTTC. Translating it yields CASNGDRGSYEQYF.

This clonotype has at least ten counts. The V and J genes are TRBV20-1 and TRBJ2-1; TRBD2 agrees at 9 bases. Trimming removed 3 bases from V and 9 bases from J; junction bases left unmatched: 12. Germline V lookup: CDR1 DFQATT, CDR2 SNEGSKA (reference sequence). CDR3 length: 15 amino acids. The CDR3 nucleotides are TGCAGTGCTAGTTCAGGCCTAGCGGGACGGTTTGAGCAGTTCTTC. It codes for CSASSGLAGRFEQFF.

This clonotype was seen ten or more times. V and J are TRBV7-8 and TRBJ2-1, with TRBD1 matching 10 bases. The CDR3 sequence is 14 residues long. Trimming cost V 6 bases and J 8 bases; bases outside gene matches: 7. Per germline, CDR1 SGHVS and CDR2 FQNEAQ. CDR3 residues: CASRSRQGADEQFF. Here the CDR3 DNA reads TGTGCCAGCAGGTCTCGACAGGGGGCAGATGAGCAGTTCTTC.

This clonotype has a count of ten or more. The chain carries TRBV25-1 and TRBJ1-5; TRBD1 might be the D (5 bases). V shed 6 bases and J shed 2 bases, with 17 bases lying between them. The CDR3 runs to 16 residues. Germline CDR1 and CDR2: MGHDK and SYGVNS. This chain's CDR3 is CASSWPGHQGNQPQHF. The CDR3 coding sequence is TGTGCCAGCAGCTGGCCCGGACATCAAGGCAATCAGCCCCAGCATTTT.

This clonotype was seen at least ten times. This chain links TRBV7-2 with TRBJ1-1, with D perhaps TRBD1 (5 bases). The V and J ends lost 8 bases and 1 base respectively, with 11 bases between them. CDR1 is SGHTA, CDR2 FQGNSA, per germline. CDR3 length equals 13 residues. The CDR3 sequence: CASARGGNTEAFF. The CDR3, as DNA: TGTGCCAGCGCTAGGGGAGGGAACACTGAAGCTTTCTTT.

This clonotype was observed many times. The chain uses TRBV7-2 and TRBJ2-3; tentatively, D is TRBD1 or TRBD2 (5 bases each). The germline V and J ends were trimmed by 6 bases and 8 bases, with 21 bases remaining between them. Germline values: CDR1 SGHTA, CDR2 FQGNSA. The CDR3 spans 15 residues. The CDR3 bases are TGTGCCAGCAGTATACCGGGACCGCGGATCGGTACGCAGTATTTT. This gives the protein CASSIPGPRIGTQYF.

This clonotype was recorded at least ten times. V usage is TRBV5-1 and J usage is TRBJ2-5, with D perhaps matching TRBD1 (5 bases). Trimming removed 2 bases from V and 3 bases from J, with 11 bases in between. Germline CDR1 and CDR2: SGHRS and YFSETQ. This CDR3 has 14 residues. The CDR3 sequence: CASSFGAAEETQYF. For the CDR3, the DNA is TGCGCCAGCAGCTTTGGGGCGGCAGAAGAGACCCAGTACTTC.

There are many counts of this clonotype. The chain uses TRBV6-6 and TRBJ2-5; D uncertain. There are 12 residues in the CDR3. The ends were cut back, 4 bases at V and 1 base at J, with 4 bases in the middle. Germline-derived CDR1 and CDR2 are MNHNY and SVGAGI (reference sequence). This chain's CDR3 is CASSLTQETQYF. The DNA of the CDR3 is TGTGCCAGCAGTTTAACCCAAGAGACCCAGTACTTC.

This clonotype was seen at least ten times. This sequence joins TRBV5-1 and TRBJ2-2; TRBD2 is a possible D gene (6 bases). This CDR3 spans 14 amino acids. The V and J ends lost 4 bases and 1 base respectively, with 8 bases between them. Germline CDR1 is SGHRS and CDR2 is YFSETQ. The CDR3 bases are TGCGCCAGCAGCCGCGGGGAGAACACCGGGGAGCTGTTTTTT. It encodes CASSRGENTGELFF.

This clonotype occurred many times. The rearrangement uses TRBV5-1 and TRBJ2-7; 7 positions match TRBD1. The CDR3 loop spans 13 amino acids. The V and J ends lost 4 bases and 9 bases, in that order; junction bases with no gene match: 10. Germline-derived CDR1 and CDR2 are SGHRS and YFSETQ. CDR3 in amino acids: CASSVGQSLGQYF. CDR3 DNA sequence: TGCGCCAGCAGCGTGGGACAGTCATTAGGGCAGTACTTC.

The sample holds many counts of this clonotype. The CDR3 nucleotides read TGTGCCAGCTCACCCACCGGGTCTTCCATTTCTAATTCACCCCTCCACTTT. It codes for CASSPTGSSISNSPLHF. The V call is TRBV18, the J call TRBJ1-6; D is unclear. Per the germline V gene, CDR1 is KGHSH and CDR2 is LQKENI. The CDR3 spans 17 residues. V shed 3 bases and J shed 6 bases, with 18 bases lying between them.

This clonotype came up many times. The V call is TRBV6-1, the J call TRBJ1-6; 8 bases agree with TRBD1. There are 15 residues in the CDR3. Per the germline V gene, CDR1 is MNHNS and CDR2 is SASEGT. V lost 6 bases, J lost 5 bases, and 6 bases stayed unmatched. CDR3 sequence reads: CASSRRTGNNSPLHF. CDR3 coding DNA: TGTGCCAGCAGCCGTCGGACAGGGAATAATTCACCCCTCCACTTT.

This clonotype was observed at least ten times. V usage is TRBV2 and J usage is TRBJ1-4; unclear D gene. The CDR3 is 12 amino acids. The V and J ends lost 6 bases and 3 bases respectively, with 5 bases between them. From germline, CDR1 is SNHLY and CDR2 FYNNEI. The CDR3 DNA reads TGTGCCAGCAGGGGCCCTAATGAAAAACTGTTTTTT. Translated, it gives CASRGPNEKLFF.

This clonotype has at least ten counts. This chain links TRBV5-1 with TRBJ1-1; D unresolved. Germline assignment: CDR1 SGHRS and CDR2 YFSETQ. The V and J ends lost 2 bases and 6 bases respectively, with 11 bases between them. The CDR3 is made up of 13 amino acids. CDR3 DNA sequence: TGCGCCAGCAGCTTAGGTCGGGATTCTGAAGCTTTCTTT. It codes for CASSLGRDSEAFF.

Within the sample, this clonotype is medium-sized (0.01 to 0.1%). The chain carries TRBV29-1 and TRBJ2-7; 8 positions match TRBD1. Germline V gene data show CDR1 as SQVTM and CDR2 as ANQGSEA. The ends lost 6 bases at V and 7 bases at J; junction bases unmatched: 11. The CDR3 runs 13 residues. The CDR3 region is CSVGQGVSGEQYF. CDR3 sequence (DNA): TGCAGCGTAGGACAGGGTGTTTCGGGTGAGCAGTACTTC.

This clonotype was seen repeatedly, ten times or more. CDR3 sequence: CASSFEGGPDTQYF. CDR3 in DNA: TGTGCCAGCAGCTTTGAGGGGGGGCCGGATACGCAGTATTTT. V gene TRBV7-9 combines with J gene TRBJ2-3; tentative D call: TRBD2 (7 bases). The CDR3 is 14 amino acids. V was trimmed by 3 bases and J by 6 bases, leaving 13 bases between them. Germline CDR1 SEHNR, CDR2 FQNEAQ (reference sequence).

This clonotype was picked up many times. The chain is built from TRBV20-1 and TRBJ2-1; 12 bases agree with TRBD2. The V segment lost 1 base and the J segment 8 bases; nucleotides outside the gene matches: 3. Per germline, CDR1 DFQATT and CDR2 SNEGSKA (reference sequence). CDR3 size: 14 residues. The CDR3 DNA reads TGCAGTGCTAGAGCTAGCGGGGGGGCCTATGAGCAGTTCTTC. Translated: CSARASGGAYEQFF.

The chain links TRBV11-2 to TRBJ1-1; TRBD1 agrees at 7 bases. CDR1 SGHAT and CDR2 FQNNGV come from the germline V gene. The J segment lost 0 bases and the V segment lost 5 bases, leaving 12 bases of the junction unmatched. The CDR3 totals 17 residues. The CDR3, as DNA: TGTGCCAGCAGCCCCTGGACAGGACCAATAATGAACACTGAAGCTTTCTTT. This codes for CASSPWTGPIMNTEAFF.

This clonotype came up many times. This sequence joins TRBV7-9 and TRBJ2-2; D gene unclear. Germline CDR1 reads SEHNR; CDR2 reads FQNEAQ (reference sequence). Trimming pared 4 bases from V and 5 bases from J, leaving 5 bases between. This CDR3 has 12 residues. CDR3 residues: CASSSRTGELFF. The CDR3 nucleotides are TGTGCCAGCAGCTCCCGAACCGGGGAGCTGTTTTTT.

The gene calls are TRBV10-1 and TRBJ2-1, with D maybe TRBD1 (6 bases). The germline V and J ends were trimmed by 6 bases and 12 bases, with 21 bases remaining between them. The CDR3 sequence is 14 residues long. Germline V gives CDR1 WNHNN, CDR2 SYGVQD (reference sequence). The CDR3 sequence is CASSPILMGARQFF. The DNA for the CDR3 is TGCGCCAGCAGCCCGATACTTATGGGGGCCCGGCAGTTCTTC.